This T cell receptor (beta chain) derives from a study of PD-1 blockade in classical Hodgkin lymphoma. Produced via immunoSEQ multiplex PCR; TCRdb's table is partial and in-frame only. The profile shows roughly 7,000 clones, approximately 85% of them singletons. Relapses following autologous stem cell transplantation were seen in all patients, with brentuximab vedotin exposure varying. The input for sequencing was peripheral blood mononuclear cells (PBMCs), taken at baseline. The TCR sequence derives from a human donor with classical Hodgkin lymphoma.

The CDR3 loop reads CASSKSTGEDQPQHF. The CDR3 nucleotides read TGTGCCAGTAGTAAATCGACAGGGGAGGATCAGCCCCAGCATTTT. This chain joins TRBV19 and TRBJ1-5, with 8 bases aligning to TRBD1. The germline CDR1 and CDR2 sequences are LNHDA and SQIVND (reference sequence). Trimming removed 4 bases from V and 5 bases from J; junction bases left unmatched: 7. This CDR3 is 15 amino acids long.